The present TCR beta chain was sequenced within a study of cytomegalovirus exposure and HLA in healthy donors. Study in general: A preliminary data release comprised around 85 million unique TCRs obtained from HLA-typed donors. Whole-study findings and limits: TCR beta chains numbering 150 to 200 were designated cytomegalovirus-associated. A few CMV-associated chains were confirmed in vitro to be specific for CMV antigens.

Each donor was nominally healthy when sampled (though unrecorded immune exposures were likely). The PCR was carried out with 60 Vbeta primers and 13 Jbeta primers. Libraries were prepared by immunoSEQ multiplex PCR; TCRdb keeps only in-frame clonotypes and omits some of them. The sample table includes tens of thousands of clones. With respect to this clone: The antigen remains undetermined.

This CDR3 spans 12 amino acids. The germline V and J ends were trimmed by 5 bases and 1 base, with 5 bases remaining between them. Germline V gene sequence: CDR1 MNHEY, CDR2 SMNVEV (reference sequence). V is TRBV27 and J is TRBJ1-1, with D possibly matching TRBD1 (5 bases). This receptor was identified in a man aged 18 to 35 in good health and CMV-seropositive. The sample taken for sequencing was PBMCs. The CDR3 DNA is TGTGCCAGCAGTGACAGGAACACTGAAGCTTTCTTT. Its protein product is CASSDRNTEAFF.